The subject of this entry is one T cell receptor (beta chain). Its antigen is as yet unknown. Trimming stripped 4 bases from V and 8 bases from J, with 15 bases between. The CDR3 runs to 13 residues. Germline V gene sequence: CDR1 SGHRS, CDR2 YFSETQ. These data originate in a study of OX40 agonist ivuxolimab in advanced cancers. Study summary: Earlier anti-PD-1, anti-PD-L1 or anti-CTLA-4 therapy was permitted; 30% to 45% had received some. Study-wide points: CD8+ T cells (on average) carried more expanded clones than CD4+ T cells.

Baseline, cycle 4 day 1, and cycle 7 day 1 were the blood sampling points. Generated by immunoSEQ multiplex PCR, the TCRdb table keeps only in-frame clones and is missing some. Of around 80,000 clones in the sample, around 86% were seen once. V gene TRBV5-1 combines with J gene TRBJ1-1; the D is unclear. The material sequenced was CD4+ or CD8+ T cells sorted from blood, taken in a trial of the OX40 agonist ivuxolimab. The clonotype was recovered from an adult with an advanced solid tumor such as melanoma, head and neck, liver or kidney cancer. The CDR3 nucleotides are TGCGCCAGCAGCCCACCTCAGCGCGGGGAAGCTTTCTTT. Its protein is CASSPPQRGEAFF.